These 13 T cell receptor beta chains originate from one sample sequenced in a study of T-cell memory formation after mild COVID-19 (dated by TCRdb to the early 2020s). Library creation used 5' RACE. Sequenced using an Illumina NovaSeq 6000. TCRdb ran its own pipeline on the public reads, namely fastp trimming at Q25 and MiXCR clone calling, and kept in-frame beta chains. CDR3 protein sequences are deduplicated, and each keeps its most common genes and DNA. Present in this sample are about 180,000 distinct CDR3 sequences, 16% of which were seen just once. The ten largest clonotypes hold about 2.1% of the sample. Sequencing was carried out using PBMCs or a T cell subset sorted from them (not recorded which). These receptor sequences come from an adult woman who had mild COVID-19 (a few samples of this study predate the infection). The sample titles of this study are shuffled in the database, so cell type and time point are left out; the donor was told from shared clones.

CDR3 loop: CASSSPPGSAGTDTQYF. Written as DNA, the CDR3 is TGTGCCAGCAGCTCCCCCCCTGGTAGCGCGGGTACAGATACGCAGTATTTT. This chain uses TRBV7-3 with TRBJ2-3; TRBD2 is a possible D gene (5 bases). Germline V gene data show CDR1 as SGHTA and CDR2 as FQGTGA. Trimming cost V 4 bases and J 3 bases, with 20 bases left between them. The CDR3 has 17 residues.

The CDR3 DNA reads TGTGCCAGCAGCCCACAGGGGAGCCTTGGGAACACTGAAGCTTTCTTT. Encoded protein: CASSPQGSLGNTEAFF. The rearrangement links TRBV6-5 to TRBJ1-1; 7 positions agree with TRBD1. The CDR3 length is 16 residues. After removal of 6 bases from V and 1 base from J, the junction contained 11 bases not matched to a gene. Germline CDR1 and CDR2: MNHEY and SVGAGI.

This clonotype has a count of ten or more. The chain has TRBV11-2 and TRBJ2-3, with D possibly matching TRBD2 (6 bases). This CDR3 region has 16 residues. Germline CDR1 and CDR2: SGHAT and FQNNGV. Trimming took 5 bases from V and 2 from J, leaving 17 bases between them. CDR3 protein: CASSKISGPLTDTQYF. In DNA, the CDR3 is TGTGCCAGCAGCAAGATTAGCGGCCCCCTCACAGATACGCAGTATTTT.

The chain employs TRBV29-1 and TRBJ1-3, with no clear D. The V gene lost 5 bases and the J gene lost 4 bases, with 9 bases spanning the gap. This CDR3 has 12 residues. Germline V gives CDR1 SQVTM, CDR2 ANQGSEA. DNA of the CDR3: TGCAGCGTTTCAGCCGGCGGAAACACCATATATTTT. Translated, it gives CSVSAGGNTIYF.

This clonotype came up many times. The chain links TRBV7-8 to TRBJ1-2; a possible D gene is TRBD1 (5 bases). The CDR3 runs to 13 residues. The V gene lost 2 bases and the J gene lost 2 bases, with 6 bases spanning the gap. Germline lookup yields CDR1 SGHVS and CDR2 FQNEAQ. The CDR3 DNA sequence: TGTGCCAGCAGCTTACGACAGAACTATGGCTACACCTTC. Translating it yields CASSLRQNYGYTF.

This clonotype was found a few times. J is TRBJ2-5 and V is TRBV5-1; 7 nucleotides line up with TRBD1. The CDR3 runs 15 residues. Germline values: CDR1 SGHRS, CDR2 YFSETQ. Trimming removed 2 bases from V and 2 bases from J; junction bases left unmatched: 6. The CDR3 coding sequence is TGCGCCAGCAGCTTTACAGGGGCCGGTCAAGAGACCCAGTACTTC. Protein: CASSFTGAGQETQYF.

In its sample, this clonotype was seen a few times. The rearrangement uses TRBV6-5 and TRBJ2-3; 12 bases agree with TRBD2. CDR1 and CDR2 (germline): MNHEY, SVGAGI. The CDR3 has 16 amino acids. V shed 5 bases and J 2 bases; nucleotides not matched to a gene: 5. The CDR3 is CASSRGLAGFTDTQYF. The DNA for the CDR3 is TGTGCCAGCAGTCGAGGACTAGCGGGGTTCACAGATACGCAGTATTTT.

The chain couples TRBV12-3 or TRBV12-4 to TRBJ2-5; TRBD1 aligns across 8 bases. This CDR3 spans 14 amino acids. The V gene end was trimmed by 5 bases and the J gene end by 9 bases; junction bases not matched to a gene: 11. CDR3 region: CASSTDRGERAQYF. The CDR3 DNA is TGTGCCAGCAGTACCGACAGGGGCGAGAGGGCCCAGTACTTC.

This clonotype has only a few counts. The chain couples TRBV6-5 to TRBJ1-2; D gene unclear. With 0 bases removed from V and 4 bases from J, the gap between germline ends came to 15 bases. There are 16 residues in the CDR3. Germline-derived CDR1 and CDR2 are MNHEY and SVGAGI. Here the CDR3 DNA reads TGTGCCAGCAGTTACTCCGGCCCAGGAACCCCCTATGGCTACACCTTC. Amino acid sequence: CASSYSGPGTPYGYTF.

This clonotype was detected ten times or more. The chain combines TRBV5-1 with TRBJ1-5; no reliable D call. Trimming removed 2 bases at V and 1 base at J, with 4 bases between. CDR1 is SGHRS and CDR2 is YFSETQ in the germline V gene. This CDR3 comprises 13 residues. The CDR3 DNA reads as TGCGCCAGCAGCTTTGCCAGCAATCAGCCCCAGCATTTT. Its protein is CASSFASNQPQHF. The full variable domain, with the rest looked up from reference TRBV5-1 and TRBJ1-5, is KAGVTQTPRYLIKTRGQQVTLSCSPISGHRSVSWYQQTPGQGLQFLFEYFSETQRNKGNFPGRFSGRQFSNSRSEMNVSTLELGDSALYLCASSFASNQPQHFGDGTRLSIL.

This chain joins TRBV4-3 and TRBJ2-7, with 10 bases matching TRBD2. V shed 4 bases and J 6 bases; nucleotides not matched to a gene: 12. Germline values: CDR1 LGHNA, CDR2 YSLEER. This CDR3 spans 16 amino acids. The CDR3 nucleotides are TGCGCCAGCAGCCGCCAAATAGGACTAGCGGTATCCGAGCAGTACTTC. Translated: CASSRQIGLAVSEQYF.

The V call is TRBV12-3 or TRBV12-4, the J call TRBJ1-1, with TRBD1 matching 11 bases. This CDR3 is built from 14 residues. Trimming cost V 6 bases and J 7 bases; bases outside gene matches: 7. CDR3 sequence: CASRRPGQGGEAFF. As DNA, the CDR3 is TGTGCCAGCAGACGTCCGGGACAGGGGGGTGAAGCTTTCTTT.

V and J are TRBV3-1 and TRBJ1-1; possibly TRBD1 for D (6 bases). The ends were cut back, 4 bases at V and 1 base at J, with 13 bases in the middle. Germline V gives CDR1 LGHDT, CDR2 YNNKEL (reference sequence). The CDR3 runs to 15 residues. The CDR3 DNA reads TGTGCCAGCAGCCCCTTACAGACAGGGAACACTGAAGCTTTCTTT. Protein product: CASSPLQTGNTEAFF.